This T cell receptor beta chain was captured by sequencing in a study of T cell responses to AZD1222 COVID-19 vaccine. Concerning this clone: Its antigen is as yet unknown.

General observations from the study: Increases in Spike-specific TCR breadth and depth were seen after two AZD1222 doses. The span of vaccine-associated CD4 TCRs extended across spike, with dominance at 160-218 and 743-854.

Only in-frame clones appear in the TCRdb table, and some are missing; sequencing was by immunoSEQ multiplex PCR. The profile shows 130,000 or so clones, about 82% of them singletons. Germline CDR1 and CDR2: MDHEN and SYDVKM. With 5 bases removed from V and 4 bases from J, the gap between germline ends came to 21 bases. The CDR3 runs to 17 residues. The V gene is TRBV28, the J gene TRBJ1-5; D is possibly TRBD1 (6 bases). This material consisted of peripheral blood, taken on day 0 of AZD1222 vaccination. The TCR comes from an adult in good health. The CDR3 DNA follows: TGTGCCAGCAGTGGGGGGGGAGCGGGGACACGAAATCAGCCCCAGCATTTT. Protein sequence: CASSGGGAGTRNQPQHF.